One sample yielded the 24 T cell receptor beta chains listed below, sequenced in a study of blood T cell repertoires in COVID-19. Some clones are missing from TCRdb's copy, which holds only in-frame ones; the method was immunoSEQ multiplex PCR. The sample carries about 250,000 clones, around 83% recorded once. The sample taken for sequencing was PBMCs or T cells enriched from blood (not recorded which). The receptor set was obtained from a man aged 40-49 years who had been exposed to COVID-19.

This rearrangement joins TRBV30 to TRBJ2-5, with 8 nucleotides matching TRBD2. Germline-derived CDR1 and CDR2 are GTSNPN and SVGIG (reference sequence). The CDR3 is 16 amino acids. The ends lost 3 bases at V and 5 bases at J; junction bases unmatched: 14. The CDR3 nucleotides read TGTGCCTGGAGGGGGGGACTAGGAGTAGTTCTTGAGACCCAGTACTTC. This sequence encodes CAWRGGLGVVLETQYF.

This rearrangement joins TRBV10-3 to TRBJ1-2; maybe TRBD1 (6 bases). Germline V gene sequence: CDR1 ENHRY, CDR2 SYGVKD. CDR3 length equals 12 residues. The V end lost 6 bases, the J end lost 6 bases, and 11 bases lay between the germline ends. The CDR3: CAIRWTEHGYTF. The CDR3 DNA sequence: TGTGCCATCAGATGGACAGAACATGGCTACACCTTC.

This chain joins TRBV19 and TRBJ2-7; TRBD2 matches at 7 bases. The V gene end was trimmed by 4 bases and the J gene end by 0 bases; junction bases not matched to a gene: 9. This CDR3 comprises 16 residues. Germline loops: CDR1 LNHDA, CDR2 SQIVND (reference sequence). CDR3 in DNA: TGTGCCAGTAGTACCCACGGGAGCGGGACCTCCTACGAGCAGTACTTC. This encodes CASSTHGSGTSYEQYF.

The chain is built from TRBV7-9 and TRBJ2-1, with D perhaps matching TRBD2 (6 bases). Germline CDR1 and CDR2: SEHNR and FQNEAQ (reference sequence). There are 14 residues in the CDR3. V was cut by 7 bases and J by 0 bases, with 10 bases left in between. For the CDR3, the DNA is TGTGCCAGCACCCTTAGCGGCTCCTACAATGAGCAGTTCTTC. It codes for CASTLSGSYNEQFF.

This chain connects TRBV3-1 (or the pseudogene TRBV3-2) to TRBJ1-1; D unclear. Germline CDR1 and CDR2: LGHDT and YNNKEL (reference sequence). The length of the CDR3 is 14 residues. V lost 1 base and J 1 base, leaving 7 bases between the germline ends. The CDR3: CASSQVPGNTEAFF. In DNA, the CDR3 is TGTGCCAGCAGCCAAGTTCCAGGGAACACTGAAGCTTTCTTT.

The chain combines TRBV10-1 with TRBJ2-1, with 11 bases matching TRBD2. V was clipped by 4 bases and J by 9 bases; unmatched bases: 17. CDR1 and CDR2 from the germline V gene are WNHNN and SYGVQD (reference sequence). CDR3 length equals 18 residues. The CDR3 nucleotides read TGCGCCAGCAGTGGTCACGCTAGCGGGAGGTCAACGCGGGTTGAGCAGTTCTTC. This sequence encodes CASSGHASGRSTRVEQFF.

The sample holds one count of this clone. V usage is TRBV5-5 and J usage is TRBJ2-3; D remains ambiguous. V lost 1 base to trimming and J lost 3 bases, with 6 bases between them. The CDR3 is 13 amino acids. Germline CDR1 is SGHKS and CDR2 is YYEKEE (reference sequence). The CDR3 spells CASSLIPTDTQYF. The CDR3 DNA reads as TGTGCCAGCAGCTTGATCCCTACAGATACGCAGTATTTT. The full variable domain, its missing parts supplied by reference TRBV5-5 and TRBJ2-3, is DAGVTQSPTHLIKTRGQQVTLRCSPISGHKSVSWYQQVLGQGPQFIFQYYEKEERGRGNFPDRFSARQFPNYSSELNVNALLLGDSALYLCASSLIPTDTQYFGPGTRLTVL.

The V call is TRBV19, the J call TRBJ2-2, with 7 positions matching TRBD2. From germline, CDR1 is LNHDA and CDR2 SQIVND (reference sequence). V was clipped by 8 bases and J by 1 base; unmatched bases: 4. The CDR3 is made up of 14 amino acids. CDR3: CASRRGRNTGELFF. CDR3 nucleotide sequence: TGTGCCAGTCGCCGCGGGAGGAACACCGGGGAGCTGTTTTTT.

V usage is TRBV6-4 and J usage is TRBJ2-7; tentative D call: TRBD2 (6 bases). Germline V lookup: CDR1 MRHNA, CDR2 SNTAGT. Trimming shortened V by 11 bases and J by 7 bases, and 27 bases separated the two germline ends. The CDR3 loop spans 15 amino acids. As DNA, the CDR3 is TGTGCCGGCCGAATCGGAGGGGACCATCTTATGGAGCAGTACTTC. It encodes CAGRIGGDHLMEQYF.

This chain connects TRBV19 to TRBJ2-1, with TRBD1 matching 8 bases. Per germline, CDR1 LNHDA and CDR2 SQIVND (reference sequence). The CDR3 runs to 15 residues. V was pared by 5 bases and J by 1 base, with 4 bases of the junction left unmatched. This chain's CDR3 is CASSSDRASYNEQFF. The DNA for the CDR3 is TGTGCCAGTAGTTCGGACAGGGCATCCTACAATGAGCAGTTCTTC. Based on the CDR3 plus reference TRBV19 and TRBJ2-1, the full variable domain is DGGITQSPKYLFRKEGQNVTLSCEQNLNHDAMYWYRQDPGQGLRLIYYSQIVNDFQKGDIAEGYSVSREKKESFPLTVTSAQKNPTAFYLCASSSDRASYNEQFFGPGTRLTVL.

The chain is built from TRBV6-5 and TRBJ1-6; D remains ambiguous. This CDR3 spans 11 amino acids. Trimming cost V 8 bases and J 10 bases, with 9 bases left between them. Germline CDR1 and CDR2: MNHEY and SVGAGI. CDR3 bases: TGTGCCAGCCACAGTTTCTCACCCCTCCACTTT. This gives the protein CASHSFSPLHF.

This chain links TRBV9 with TRBJ2-3; possible D gene TRBD2, 6 bases. Between the trimmed V and J ends, which lost 0 bases and 2 bases, there was a span of 7 bases. CDR3 length: 14 residues. Germline V gene data show CDR1 as SGDLS and CDR2 as YYNGEE. The CDR3 spells CASSVGGTTDTQYF. DNA for the CDR3: TGTGCCAGCAGCGTAGGCGGGACCACAGATACGCAGTATTTT.

V is TRBV11-2 and J is TRBJ2-1, with 10 nucleotides matching TRBD2. Trimming took 2 bases from V and 9 from J; bases not matched to a gene: 1. The V gene's germline CDR1 is SGHAT and CDR2 FQNNGV. This CDR3 is built from 13 residues. CDR3 sequence reads: CASSLLAGAEQFF. The CDR3 DNA reads TGTGCCAGCAGCTTACTAGCGGGAGCTGAGCAGTTCTTC.

CDR3 nucleotides: TGTGCCAGCAGTTTCTGGGGAGGCGATCAGCCCCAGCATTTT. This translates into CASSFWGGDQPQHF. The chain is built from TRBV27 and TRBJ1-5; no firm D call. V lost 3 bases and J 5 bases, leaving 11 bases between the germline ends. The CDR3 loop spans 14 amino acids. In germline, CDR1 is MNHEY, CDR2 SMNVEV (reference sequence).

To note about this clone: This same CDR3 is encoded by further DNA sequences in the sample. The chain combines TRBV11-2 with TRBJ2-7; D not certain. Trimming took off 1 base at V and 2 bases at J, with 3 bases between the two ends. Germline V gene lookup returns CDR1 SGHAT and CDR2 FQNNGV. There are 12 residues in the CDR3. CDR3 DNA: TGTGCCAGCAGCTTAGCGGCCTACGAGCAGTACTTC. It translates to CASSLAAYEQYF.

The chain's CDR3 is CASKGGDPQVRSGANVLTF. The CDR3 coding sequence is TGTGCCAGCAAGGGAGGGGACCCACAGGTCCGCTCTGGGGCCAACGTCCTGACTTTC. The rearrangement links TRBV21-1 to TRBJ2-6; the listed D gene, TRBD2, was not tested against the DNA. TRBV21-1 is a pseudogene segment. This CDR3 spans 19 amino acids.

This rearrangement joins TRBV15 to TRBJ2-3; no clear D gene. V was clipped by 4 bases and J by 2 bases, with 10 bases between them. Germline CDR1 LNHNV, CDR2 YYDKDF (reference sequence). This CDR3 spans 14 amino acids. The CDR3 region is CATSILPNTDTQYF. The DNA for the CDR3 is TGTGCCACCAGCATCCTACCTAACACAGATACGCAGTATTTT. Based on the CDR3 plus reference TRBV15 and TRBJ2-3, the full variable domain is DAMVIQNPRYQVTQFGKPVTLSCSQTLNHNVMYWYQQKSSQAPKLLFHYYDKDFNNEADTPDNFQSRRPNTSFCFLDIRSPGLGDTAMYLCATSILPNTDTQYFGPGTRLTVL.

The genes are TRBV10-3 and TRBJ2-1; D gene ambiguous. Germline loops: CDR1 ENHRY, CDR2 SYGVKD. The CDR3 is 15 amino acids. V lost 6 bases and J 0 bases, leaving 12 bases between the germline ends. The CDR3 protein is CAISPLESSYNEQFF. CDR3 nucleotide sequence: TGTGCCATCAGCCCACTCGAAAGCTCCTACAATGAGCAGTTCTTC.

The table lists this clone with a few counts. The chain has TRBV7-3 and TRBJ2-5, with TRBD2 matching 9 bases. The germline gives CDR1 SGHTA, CDR2 FQGTGA. Germline trimming cut 1 base from V and 6 bases from J; bases unmatched to any gene: 9. CDR3 length: 16 residues. The CDR3 reads CASSLKPREGQKTQYF. The DNA for the CDR3 is TGTGCCAGCAGCTTAAAACCGCGGGAGGGCCAGAAGACCCAGTACTTC. The complete variable domain, with remaining parts taken from reference TRBV7-3 and TRBJ2-5, reads GAGVSQTPSNKVTEKGKYVELRCDPISGHTALYWYRQSLGQGPEFLIYFQGTGAADDSGLPNDRFFAVRPEGSVSTLKIQRTERGDSAVYLCASSLKPREGQKTQYFGPGTRLLVL.

The chain couples TRBV19 to TRBJ2-3; the D gene is possibly TRBD2 (6 bases). Germline CDR1 is LNHDA and CDR2 is SQIVND (reference sequence). The CDR3 totals 15 residues. The V end lost 3 bases, the J end lost 0 bases, and 10 bases lay between the germline ends. The CDR3 DNA is TGTGCCAGTAGTATCCACGGGACTAGCACAGATACGCAGTATTTT. Protein product: CASSIHGTSTDTQYF.

This clone was counted a single time. The chain couples TRBV30 to TRBJ1-4; 11 positions match TRBD1. Trimming took 3 bases from V and 11 from J; bases not matched to a gene: 14. Germline CDR1 is GTSNPN and CDR2 is SVGIG (reference sequence). The CDR3 loop spans 16 amino acids. The CDR3 region is CAWSGGTGGKEGKLFF. In nucleotides, the CDR3 is TGTGCCTGGAGCGGCGGGACAGGGGGAAAGGAAGGGAAACTGTTTTTT.

This chain uses TRBV6-5 with TRBJ2-5; possible D gene TRBD2, 6 bases. This CDR3 has 16 residues. Trimming stripped 0 bases from V and 1 base from J, with 12 bases between. Germline CDR1 reads MNHEY; CDR2 reads SVGAGI. This CDR3 reads CASSYSMSGPQETQYF. CDR3 DNA: TGTGCCAGCAGTTACTCGATGAGCGGGCCCCAAGAGACCCAGTACTTC.

This clone was seen only a few times. The gene calls are TRBV24-1 and TRBJ2-5, with a tentative D call TRBD2 (6 bases). This CDR3 spans 14 amino acids. Germline V lookup: CDR1 KGHDR, CDR2 SFDVKD. Trimming removed 5 bases from V and 5 bases from J, with 14 bases in between. The CDR3 coding sequence is TGTGCCACCAGTGCAGTAGGACGGGAGGAGACCCAGTACTTC. Residues: CATSAVGREETQYF.

V usage is TRBV10-3 and J usage is TRBJ2-7, with 12 nucleotides matching TRBD2. The V gene end was trimmed by 2 bases and the J gene end by 3 bases; junction bases not matched to a gene: 11. The CDR3 runs to 18 residues. Per the germline V gene, CDR1 is ENHRY and CDR2 is SYGVKD. This chain's CDR3 is CAISEGPSTSGRLYEQYF. CDR3 nucleotide sequence: TGTGCCATCAGTGAGGGACCCTCGACTAGCGGGAGACTCTACGAGCAGTACTTC.